A single sample gave rise to the 9 T cell receptor beta chains below, sequenced in a study of shared clonotypes between healthy human individuals. Data came from immunoSEQ multiplex PCR; TCRdb stores just in-frame clones and leaves some out. The profile covers about 1,500,000 clones, with roughly 96% appearing a single time and about 1.2% taken by the ten largest. Material for sequencing was naive CD4+ T cells sorted from blood. The subset: CD45RA+ positively selected. These TCRs come from a man aged 30-40 years in good health.

The chain has TRBV9 and TRBJ1-1; maybe TRBD1 (5 bases). The CDR3 is made up of 17 amino acids. V was trimmed by 2 bases and J by 3 bases, leaving 20 bases between them. CDR1 is SGDLS, CDR2 YYNGEE, per germline. The CDR3 DNA reads TGTGCCAGCAGCGTCCGAGGGGCCCCGGGAGATTACACTGAAGCTTTCTTT. It codes for CASSVRGAPGDYTEAFF.

The rearrangement uses TRBV6-5 and TRBJ2-1; no reliable D call. CDR3 length: 11 residues. The V end was cut by 8 bases, the J end by 11 bases, with 13 bases between. Germline CDR1 MNHEY, CDR2 SVGAGI. CDR3 sequence reads: CASRTGPQQFF. CDR3 sequence (DNA): TGTGCCAGCCGTACCGGGCCCCAGCAGTTCTTC.

The rearrangement joins TRBV5-1 to TRBJ2-5, with 15 nucleotides matching TRBD2. The better agreement between TRBJ2-7 and the DNA end casts doubt on the J call. Germline-derived CDR1 and CDR2 are SGHRS and YFSETQ. The CDR3 consists of 16 residues. The CDR3 DNA sequence: TGCGCCAGCAGCTCCGGGACTAGCGGGAGGCCCTACGAGCAGTACTTC. It codes for CASSSGTSGRPYEQYF.

V gene TRBV10-2 combines with J gene TRBJ1-5; tentatively, D is TRBD1 (5 bases). V lost 6 bases and J lost 3, with 15 bases in between. Germline-derived CDR1 and CDR2 are WSHSY and SAAADI. CDR3 length equals 15 residues. The CDR3 nucleotides read TGCGCCAGCAGAGCGACAGCTTTAGTCAATCAGCCCCAGCATTTT. Its translation: CASRATALVNQPQHF.

The chain is built from TRBV28 and TRBJ1-4; 11 positions match TRBD1. The CDR3 loop spans 14 amino acids. The germline V gene has CDR1 MDHEN and CDR2 SYDVKM. Trimming at V came to 7 bases and at J to 10 bases, leaving 8 bases not matched to a gene. In DNA, the CDR3 is TGTGCCAGCAAGGGACAGGGGGTGGGTGGAAAACTGTTTTTT. Protein product: CASKGQGVGGKLFF.

The chain couples TRBV5-1 to TRBJ1-1; D may be TRBD1 (6 bases). The CDR3 has 15 amino acids. Germline-derived CDR1 and CDR2 are SGHRS and YFSETQ. Deletions cut 3 bases from V and 0 bases from J, with 12 bases between. CDR3 sequence (DNA): TGCGCCAGCAGCTCAAGGGGGGAAGTGAACACTGAAGCTTTCTTT. Protein sequence: CASSSRGEVNTEAFF.

The V call is TRBV4-3, the J call TRBJ2-7, with 7 bases that match TRBD1. This CDR3 has 15 amino acids. CDR1 and CDR2 from the germline V gene are LGHNA and YSLEER. V lost 0 bases and J lost 6; bases outside the gene matches: 8. The CDR3 here is CASSQETTGLGEQYF. CDR3 in DNA: TGCGCCAGCAGCCAAGAGACGACAGGGTTGGGCGAGCAGTACTTC.

This chain uses TRBV6-5 with TRBJ2-7, with D maybe TRBD1 (7 bases). Trimming shortened V by 6 bases and J by 4 bases, and 16 bases separated the two germline ends. This CDR3 contains 14 residues. Germline assignment: CDR1 MNHEY and CDR2 SVGAGI. CDR3: CASSPGGGIYEQYF. DNA for the CDR3: TGTGCCAGCAGCCCCGGAGGGGGCATTTACGAGCAGTACTTC.

This clone showed up just a few times. This chain connects TRBV29-1 to TRBJ2-5, with D possibly called TRBD1 or TRBD2 (5 bases each). The CDR3 totals 12 residues. CDR1 is SQVTM and CDR2 is ANQGSEA in the germline V gene. V was trimmed by 4 bases and J by 4 bases, leaving 10 bases between them. In DNA form, the CDR3 reads TGCAGCGTTGCGATAGGGACAGAGACCCAGTACTTC. Translation: CSVAIGTETQYF.